The present T cell receptor (beta chain) was sequenced within a study of blood T cell repertoires in COVID-19. Overall study context: Some COVID-19 samples were acute and others convalescent; all came from the United States, Italy and Spain.

Participants were aged about 18 to 95 years, lived in roughly 23 US areas, and enrolled virtually. Recovered participants had two consecutive negative NP/OP PCR tests, healthcare professional clearance, or symptom resolution. V lost 2 bases to trimming and J lost 4 bases, with 11 bases between them. The CDR3 sequence is 15 residues long. Germline V lookup: CDR1 MNHEY, CDR2 SVGEGT. Per the original data handling: Amplification of reference gene primers provided the estimated nucleated cell counts. This table comes from immunoSEQ multiplex PCR, and its TCRdb copy is limited to in-frame clones, with some not included. That table is the source of V, J and clone size, and D and trimming were worked out from the DNA. Here the sample spans under 450,000 clones, approximately 84% being singletons.

This receptor was taken from a woman in her twenties or thirties who had recovered from COVID-19. The chain has TRBV6-2 or TRBV6-3 and TRBJ1-4, with D tentatively TRBD1 (5 bases). The sequenced sample was PBMCs or T cells enriched from blood (not recorded which). DNA for the CDR3: TGTGCCAGCAGTTACCCCGCCAGGGATAATGAAAAACTGTTTTTT. This translates into CASSYPARDNEKLFF.